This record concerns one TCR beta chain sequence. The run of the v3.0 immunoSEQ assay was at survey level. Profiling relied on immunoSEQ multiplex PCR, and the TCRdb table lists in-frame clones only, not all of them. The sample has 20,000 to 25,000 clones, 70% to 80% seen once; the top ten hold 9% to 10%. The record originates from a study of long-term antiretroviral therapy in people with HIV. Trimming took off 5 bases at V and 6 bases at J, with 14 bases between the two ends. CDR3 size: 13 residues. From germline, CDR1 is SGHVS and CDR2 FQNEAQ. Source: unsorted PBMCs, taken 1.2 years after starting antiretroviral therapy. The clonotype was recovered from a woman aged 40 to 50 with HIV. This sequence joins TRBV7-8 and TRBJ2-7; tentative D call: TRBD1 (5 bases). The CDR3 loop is CASSLIGHGEQYF. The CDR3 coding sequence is TGTGCCAGCAGCCTAATCGGACACGGCGAGCAGTACTTC.